The T cell receptor (beta chain) described here comes from a study of T cell changes during pregnancy in multiple sclerosis (dated by TCRdb to about 2019). For the wider study: Changes in the T cell repertoire over the course of pregnancy were examined in this study in women with multiple sclerosis.

On this clone itself: The antigen it binds to is not known. There are no base qualities to consult, and no much larger clone falls within one base.

The library was made by the immunoSEQ multiplex PCR assay. TCRdb mirrors the immuneACCESS table, restricted to in-frame sequences. Some clones are absent from its copies; in checked studies, under half trace to an unresolved V gene, and the reason for the others is unknown. This sample has 35,000 or so clones in its table, and about 90% of those were observed once. The ten most abundant clones make up approximately 0.5% of the sample. The source of this sequence is a female donor with multiple sclerosis, enrolled in a pregnancy study. This sample comprised CD4+ T cells from peripheral blood mononuclear cells, obtained after pregnancy.

The sequenced DNA: TGTGCCAGCAGCTTGTTAGCGAGCACAGATACGCAGTATTTT. This translates into CASSLLASTDTQYF. This chain joins TRBV5-4 to TRBJ2-3, with a tentative D gene TRBD2 over 5 matching bases. CDR1 and CDR2 were assigned from the germline V gene (reference sequence) as SGHNT and YYREEE. Trimming at the junction amounts to 1 base on V and 0 bases on J, and the germline ends lie 6 bases apart. The CDR3 runs 14 amino acids, cysteine and phenylalanine included. Only the CDR3 DNA stays, 42 bases, in frame from base 1.